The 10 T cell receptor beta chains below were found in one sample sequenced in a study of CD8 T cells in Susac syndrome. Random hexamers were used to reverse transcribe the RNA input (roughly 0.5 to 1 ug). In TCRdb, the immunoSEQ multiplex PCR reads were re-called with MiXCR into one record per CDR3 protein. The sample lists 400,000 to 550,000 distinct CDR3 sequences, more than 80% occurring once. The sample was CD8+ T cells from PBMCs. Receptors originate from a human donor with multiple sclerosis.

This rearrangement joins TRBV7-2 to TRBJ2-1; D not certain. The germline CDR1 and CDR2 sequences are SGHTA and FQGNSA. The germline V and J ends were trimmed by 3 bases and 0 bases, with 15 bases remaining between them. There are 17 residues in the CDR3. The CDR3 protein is CASSFSRVKSSYNEQFF. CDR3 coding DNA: TGTGCCAGCAGCTTTTCGCGTGTAAAGAGCTCCTACAATGAGCAGTTCTTC.

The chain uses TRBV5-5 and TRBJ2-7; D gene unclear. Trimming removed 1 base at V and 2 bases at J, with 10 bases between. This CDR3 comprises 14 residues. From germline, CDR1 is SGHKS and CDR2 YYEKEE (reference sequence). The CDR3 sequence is CASSLWGTPYEQYF. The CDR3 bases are TGTGCCAGCAGCTTGTGGGGTACGCCCTACGAGCAGTACTTC.

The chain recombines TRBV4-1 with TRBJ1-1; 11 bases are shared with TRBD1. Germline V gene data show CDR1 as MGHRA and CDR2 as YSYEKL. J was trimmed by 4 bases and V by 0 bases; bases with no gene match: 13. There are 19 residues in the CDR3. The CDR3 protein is CASSQDTGTGGGIITEAFF. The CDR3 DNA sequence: TGCGCCAGCAGCCAAGATACTGGGACAGGGGGGGGCATCATCACTGAAGCTTTCTTT.

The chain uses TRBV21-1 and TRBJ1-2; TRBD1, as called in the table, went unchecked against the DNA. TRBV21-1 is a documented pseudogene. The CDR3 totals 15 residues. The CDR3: CASSKSGRGPYGYTF. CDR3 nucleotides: TGTGCCAGCAGCAAATCGGGCAGGGGGCCCTATGGCTACACCTTC.

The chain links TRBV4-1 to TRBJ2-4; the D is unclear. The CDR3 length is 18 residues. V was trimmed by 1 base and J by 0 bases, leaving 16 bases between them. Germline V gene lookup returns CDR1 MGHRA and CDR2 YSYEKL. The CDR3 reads CASSQVPAVTIAKNIQYF. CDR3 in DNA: TGCGCCAGCAGCCAAGTCCCCGCAGTTACCATAGCCAAAAACATTCAGTACTTC.

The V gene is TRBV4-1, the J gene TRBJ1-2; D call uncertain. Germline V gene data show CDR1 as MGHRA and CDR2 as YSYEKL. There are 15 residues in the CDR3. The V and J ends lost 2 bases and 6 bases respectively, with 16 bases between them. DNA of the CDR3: TGCGCCAGCAGCCAAATCCCCCGGGAACCTGATGGCTACACCTTC. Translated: CASSQIPREPDGYTF.

In DNA form, the CDR3 reads TGCAGCGTTGAGGGAGGACAGGGAGCGACAGATACGCAGTATTTT. This translates into CSVEGGQGATDTQYF. The rearrangement joins TRBV29-1 to TRBJ2-3; 8 bases are a match to TRBD1. The CDR3 consists of 15 residues. V was clipped by 3 bases and J by 3 bases; unmatched bases: 8. Germline CDR1 reads SQVTM; CDR2 reads ANQGSEA.

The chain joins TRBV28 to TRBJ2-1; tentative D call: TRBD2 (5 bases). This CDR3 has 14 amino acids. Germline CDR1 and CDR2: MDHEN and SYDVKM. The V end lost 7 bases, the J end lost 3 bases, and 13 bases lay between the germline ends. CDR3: CASTQVGVYNEQFF. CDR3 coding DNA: TGTGCCAGCACTCAGGTCGGGGTCTACAATGAGCAGTTCTTC.

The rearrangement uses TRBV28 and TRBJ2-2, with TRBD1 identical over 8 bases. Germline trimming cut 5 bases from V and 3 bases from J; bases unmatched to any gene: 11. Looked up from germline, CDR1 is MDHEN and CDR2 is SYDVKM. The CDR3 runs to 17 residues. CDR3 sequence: CASSPQGDRRYTGELFF. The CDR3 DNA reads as TGTGCCAGCAGTCCGCAGGGGGACAGGCGGTACACCGGGGAGCTGTTTTTT.

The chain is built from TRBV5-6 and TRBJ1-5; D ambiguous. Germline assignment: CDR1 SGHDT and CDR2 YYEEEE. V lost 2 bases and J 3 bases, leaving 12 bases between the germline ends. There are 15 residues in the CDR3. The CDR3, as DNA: TGTGCCAGCAGCTTCGGGGTGGGGAACAATCAGCCCCAGCATTTT. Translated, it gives CASSFGVGNNQPQHF. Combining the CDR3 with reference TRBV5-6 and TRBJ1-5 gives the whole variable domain DAGVTQSPTHLIKTRGQQVTLRCSPKSGHDTVSWYQQALGQGPQFIFQYYEEEERQRGNFPDRFSGHQFPNYSSELNVNALLLGDSALYLCASSFGVGNNQPQHFGDGTRLSIL.